The 31 T cell receptor beta chains below all came from one sample that was sequenced in a study of vaccination and CD4 T cells after COVID-19. Treatment here: approximately nine-day PBMC culture with coronavirus spike peptide pools or control peptides (ViraFEST assay). Their antigens are not known. The assay that was used to sequence DNA from cultured CD4+ T cells was the Oncomine TCR Beta short-read assay. In TCRdb, the PCR reads were re-called with MiXCR into one record per CDR3 protein. The sample lists roughly 15,000 distinct CDR3 sequences; around 56% were seen once. The sequencing sample was made of CD4+ T cells from blood, cultured in vitro. These receptors were obtained from a human donor who had recovered from COVID-19.

Judged by abundance, this clonotype is medium-sized (0.01 to 0.1%). The genes are TRBV25-1 and TRBJ1-5; D ambiguous. There are 14 residues in the CDR3. V gave up 6 bases and J gave up 0 bases, with 9 bases separating them. CDR1 and CDR2 (germline): MGHDK, SYGVNS. CDR3 loop: CASRPRYSNQPQHF. As DNA, the CDR3 is TGTGCCAGCAGACCAAGGTATAGCAATCAGCCCCAGCATTTT.

This chain uses TRBV6-1 with TRBJ2-5; 10 bases fit TRBD1. The V and J ends lost 7 bases and 3 bases, in that order; junction bases with no gene match: 8. The CDR3 is 15 residues long. Germline V CDR1 and CDR2: MNHNS, SASEGT. CDR3 amino acids: CASTPTGTGEETQYF. In DNA, the CDR3 is TGTGCCAGCACCCCAACCGGGACAGGGGAAGAGACCCAGTACTTC.

The chain's CDR3 is CAGQEDQTEAFF. DNA for the CDR3: TGTGCCGGTCAGGAGGACCAAACTGAAGCTTTCTTT. The chain has TRBV30 and TRBJ1-1; D remains unclear. The V end was cut by 8 bases, the J end by 5 bases, with 15 bases between. The CDR3 runs 12 residues. CDR1 and CDR2 (germline): GTSNPN, SVGIG (reference sequence).

V gene TRBV27 combines with J gene TRBJ1-5, with 7 bases matching TRBD1. Germline loops: CDR1 MNHEY, CDR2 SMNVEV (reference sequence). Unmatched junction bases numbered 6, after V lost 8 bases and J lost 5 bases. This CDR3 comprises 13 residues. CDR3 sequence (DNA): TGTGCCAGCGGTAGGGGGCGGGATCAGCCCCAGCATTTT. Amino acid sequence: CASGRGRDQPQHF.

In its sample, this clonotype was seen once. The J gene is TRBJ2-2, the V gene TRBV10-3; no definite D call. Germline CDR1 reads ENHRY; CDR2 reads SYGVKD. This CDR3 is built from 12 residues. V was cut by 6 bases and J by 0 bases, with 2 bases left in between. The CDR3 DNA reads TGTGCCATCAGCGCGAACACCGGGGAGCTGTTTTTT. This translates into CAISANTGELFF.

The sample holds a few counts of this clonotype. The chain recombines TRBV30 with TRBJ1-5, with D unresolved. Germline loops: CDR1 GTSNPN, CDR2 SVGIG (reference sequence). V was shortened by 1 base and J by 0 bases, with 13 bases between the two germline ends. The CDR3 extends over 16 amino acids. In DNA form, the CDR3 reads TGTGCCTGGAGTGGGGCAGTTTCTTATAGCAATCAGCCCCAGCATTTT. Amino acid sequence: CAWSGAVSYSNQPQHF. The variable domain in full, with the rest retrieved from reference TRBV30 and TRBJ1-5, is SQTIHQWPATLVQPVGSPLSLECTVEGTSNPNLYWYRQAAGRGLQLLFYSVGIGQISSEVPQNLSASRPQDRQFILSSKKLLLSDSGFYLCAWSGAVSYSNQPQHFGDGTRLSIL.

The rearrangement links TRBV15 to TRBJ1-5, with D uncertain. There are 13 residues in the CDR3. CDR1 and CDR2 from the germline V gene are LNHNV and YYDKDF (reference sequence). The V gene lost 0 bases and the J gene lost 6 bases, with 6 bases spanning the gap. CDR3: CATSREGGQPQHF. CDR3 DNA sequence: TGTGCCACCAGCAGAGAAGGAGGTCAGCCCCAGCATTTT.

The V call is TRBV7-3, the J call TRBJ2-2, with D perhaps TRBD2 (6 bases). Germline assignment: CDR1 SGHTA and CDR2 FQGTGA. This CDR3 has 17 residues. V lost 0 bases and J 4 bases, leaving 15 bases between the germline ends. CDR3 protein: CASSLTSGQVATGELFF. For the CDR3, the DNA is TGTGCCAGCAGCTTAACGAGCGGGCAGGTGGCCACCGGGGAGCTGTTTTTT.

This clonotype occurred a few times. The chain is built from TRBV6-2 or TRBV6-3 and TRBJ2-3; D remains ambiguous. The CDR3 covers 14 residues. Germline V CDR1 and CDR2: MNHEY, SVGEGT. V was cut by 4 bases and J by 2 bases, with 10 bases left in between. CDR3 bases: TGTGCCAGCAGTTCCAGCGTCAACACAGATACGCAGTATTTT. Residues: CASSSSVNTDTQYF.

This chain joins TRBV20-1 and TRBJ2-5; 8 bases agree with TRBD1. CDR1 and CDR2 (germline): DFQATT, SNEGSKA (reference sequence). The CDR3 sequence is 13 residues long. V lost 3 bases to trimming and J lost 3 bases; unmatched junction nucleotides: 3. The CDR3 DNA is TGCAGTGCTAGGCTGACAGGGGAAGAGACCCAGTACTTC. It yields the protein CSARLTGEETQYF.

This sequence joins TRBV7-3 and TRBJ2-7; 7 nucleotides agree with TRBD1. J lost 0 bases, V lost 0 bases, and 5 bases had no gene match. CDR3 length: 16 residues. Germline V CDR1 and CDR2: SGHTA, FQGTGA. The CDR3 coding sequence is TGTGCCAGCAGCTTAACTGGGGGACAGCTCTCCTACGAGCAGTACTTC. The encoded protein is CASSLTGGQLSYEQYF.

This clonotype was seen only a few times. The chain couples TRBV28 to TRBJ2-2; D is ambiguous. Between the trimmed V and J ends, which lost 5 bases and 9 bases, there was a span of 10 bases. This CDR3 contains 12 residues. Per the germline V gene, CDR1 is MDHEN and CDR2 is SYDVKM. The CDR3 is CASSPLLWELFF. The DNA of the CDR3 is TGTGCCAGCAGTCCCCTGCTCTGGGAGCTGTTTTTT.

This chain links TRBV7-9 with TRBJ1-1; the match to TRBD1 covers 7 bases. The CDR3 is 14 amino acids. Germline V gene lookup returns CDR1 SEHNR and CDR2 FQNEAQ (reference sequence). The trim removed 2 bases at V and 3 bases at J, leaving 3 bases unmatched. The CDR3, as DNA: TGTGCCAGCAGCTTACAGGGGGAAGACACTGAAGCTTTCTTT. This translates into CASSLQGEDTEAFF.

The rearrangement uses TRBV7-8 and TRBJ2-3; tentatively, D is TRBD1 (5 bases). The CDR3 covers 14 residues. V lost 7 bases to trimming and J lost 2 bases, with 13 bases between them. Germline V lookup: CDR1 SGHVS, CDR2 FQNEAQ. CDR3 loop: CASTSTASTDTQYF. The CDR3 DNA reads TGTGCCAGCACTTCGACAGCCTCCACAGATACGCAGTATTTT. Complete variable domain (other parts from reference TRBV7-8 and TRBJ2-3): GAGVSQSPRYKVAKRGQDVALRCDPISGHVSLFWYQQALGQGPEFLTYFQNEAQLDKSGLPSDRFFAERPEGSVSTLKIQRTQQEDSAVYLCASTSTASTDTQYFGPGTRLTVL.

The chain employs TRBV12-3 or TRBV12-4 and TRBJ1-1; tentative D call: TRBD1 (5 bases). This CDR3 has 16 amino acids. Trimming cost V 4 bases and J 4 bases, with 19 bases left between them. CDR3 protein: CASSSRFLRGPTEAFF. In nucleotides, the CDR3 is TGTGCCAGCAGTTCCCGTTTTTTGAGGGGTCCCACTGAAGCTTTCTTT.

The V call is TRBV11-3, the J call TRBJ2-1; 15 bases match TRBD2. V gave up 5 bases and J gave up 7 bases; unmatched junction bases: 15. CDR1 and CDR2 (germline): SGHNT, YENEEA. This CDR3 region has 19 residues. The CDR3 DNA reads as TGTGCCAGCAGCGCGGGACTAGCGGGAGGCTGGCCCCGGAGTAATGAGCAGTTCTTC. Protein product: CASSAGLAGGWPRSNEQFF.

This chain joins TRBV19 and TRBJ1-1, with D hard to call. The CDR3 length is 11 residues. Germline V gene lookup returns CDR1 LNHDA and CDR2 SQIVND (reference sequence). V was pared by 3 bases and J by 7 bases, with 6 bases between. CDR3 loop: CASSIDHEAFF. The DNA of the CDR3 is TGTGCCAGTAGTATCGACCATGAAGCTTTCTTT.

This clonotype came up once. V usage is TRBV9 and J usage is TRBJ2-7; a possible D gene is TRBD2 (5 bases). This CDR3 has 15 residues. Germline CDR1 and CDR2: SGDLS and YYNGEE. Trimming removed 0 bases from V and 0 bases from J, with 10 bases in between. CDR3: CASSVGESSSYEQYF. The CDR3, as DNA: TGTGCCAGCAGCGTAGGGGAGTCCTCCTCCTACGAGCAGTACTTC.

In its sample, this clonotype was seen a few times. The chain uses TRBV11-2 and TRBJ2-2; 10 nucleotides agree with TRBD2. V was pared by 7 bases and J by 5 bases, with 13 bases of the junction left unmatched. The CDR3 totals 17 residues. Germline CDR1 SGHAT, CDR2 FQNNGV. In DNA form, the CDR3 reads TGTGCCAGCATCCTCAGGGGGACTAGCGAAGTAACCGGGGAGCTGTTTTTT. As protein: CASILRGTSEVTGELFF. Drawing the rest from reference TRBV11-2 and TRBJ2-2, the complete variable domain is EAGVAQSPRYKIIEKRQSVAFWCNPISGHATLYWYQQILGQGPKLLIQFQNNGVVDDSQLPKDRFSAERLKGVDSTLKIQPAKLEDSAVYLCASILRGTSEVTGELFFGEGSRLTVL.

The rearrangement joins TRBV5-4 to TRBJ2-7; 10 bases are shared with TRBD2. The V segment lost 1 base and the J segment 3 bases; nucleotides outside the gene matches: 7. This CDR3 spans 16 amino acids. Germline loops: CDR1 SGHNT, CDR2 YYREEE (reference sequence). The CDR3 DNA is TGTGCCAGCAGCTTGAGCGGGAGGGCCTTGGACTACGAGCAGTACTTC. Translating it yields CASSLSGRALDYEQYF.

This clonotype was recorded a few times. The chain recombines TRBV19 with TRBJ1-1, with D uncertain. The CDR3 contains 14 residues. Trimming removed 3 bases from V and 1 base from J, with 9 bases in between. Germline CDR1 LNHDA, CDR2 SQIVND (reference sequence). Here the CDR3 reads CASSIANQNTEAFF. The CDR3 DNA reads TGTGCCAGTAGTATTGCGAACCAGAACACTGAAGCTTTCTTT.

This clonotype was seen once. V is TRBV21-1 and J is TRBJ2-1. TRBV21-1 is a pseudogene segment. The CDR3 is 16 amino acids. The CDR3 loop reads CASSCDGVSSYNEQFF. CDR3 bases: TGTGCCAGCAGCTGTGACGGGGTTAGCTCCTACAATGAGCAGTTCTTC.

J is TRBJ2-7 and V is TRBV6-5, with no clear D. The CDR3 is 15 amino acids. Trimming cost V 0 bases and J 3 bases, with 12 bases left between them. Germline values: CDR1 MNHEY, CDR2 SVGAGI. The CDR3 nucleotides read TGTGCCAGCAGTTACTCGGCCTTCGCGGACTACGAGCAGTACTTC. Translating it yields CASSYSAFADYEQYF.

This clonotype was detected only a few times. The chain employs TRBV25-1 and TRBJ1-2; a weak D match, TRBD1 (5 bases). The length of the CDR3 is 12 residues. The germline CDR1 and CDR2 sequences are MGHDK and SYGVNS. Trimming left V 3 bases short and J 8 bases short, with 10 bases between. DNA of the CDR3: TGTGCCAGCAGTGATCAGGGTCGCGGCTACACCTTC. It translates to CASSDQGRGYTF.

This clonotype was recorded a few times. The rearrangement uses TRBV3-1 and TRBJ2-7; 10 bases fit TRBD1. V lost 4 bases, J lost 3 bases, and 3 bases stayed unmatched. Germline V CDR1 and CDR2: LGHDT, YNNKEL (reference sequence). The CDR3 loop spans 14 amino acids. The CDR3 reads CASSPGQGSYEQYF. The DNA of the CDR3 is TGTGCCAGCAGCCCGGGACAGGGGAGCTACGAGCAGTACTTC.

The rearrangement uses TRBV6-2 or TRBV6-3 and TRBJ1-6; TRBD1 might be the D (5 bases). CDR1 is MNHEY and CDR2 is SVGEGT in the germline V gene. Trimming cost V 8 bases and J 9 bases, with 11 bases left between them. The CDR3 contains 12 residues. CDR3 bases: TGTGCCAGCGGGGGGTTTGGTTCACCCCTCCACTTT. It yields the protein CASGGFGSPLHF.

The gene calls are TRBV7-3 and TRBJ2-2; D remains unclear. The CDR3 is made up of 13 amino acids. V gave up 3 bases and J gave up 5 bases, with 7 bases separating them. Germline loops: CDR1 SGHTA, CDR2 FQGTGA. The CDR3: CASSFGPTGELFF. CDR3 nucleotide sequence: TGTGCCAGCAGCTTCGGACCGACCGGGGAGCTGTTTTTT.

This clonotype appeared a few times. This chain connects TRBV18 to TRBJ2-5; D is unresolved. The CDR3 extends over 14 amino acids. Deletions cut 1 base from V and 3 bases from J, with 9 bases between. Germline V gives CDR1 KGHSH, CDR2 LQKENI. The CDR3 spells CASSPLLSEETQYF. The CDR3 coding sequence is TGTGCCAGCTCACCACTCTTATCTGAAGAGACCCAGTACTTC.

The chain has TRBV5-4 and TRBJ1-2; 8 bases match TRBD1. CDR1 SGHNT and CDR2 YYREEE come from the germline V gene (reference sequence). The CDR3 consists of 14 residues. V lost 4 bases to trimming and J lost 3 bases; unmatched junction nucleotides: 5. The CDR3 DNA sequence: TGTGCCAGCAGCCGGCAGGGGGCGCACTATGGCTACACCTTC. Amino acids: CASSRQGAHYGYTF.

This chain uses TRBV18 with TRBJ2-7, with 7 bases lining up with TRBD1. In germline, CDR1 is KGHSH, CDR2 LQKENI. Trimming removed 4 bases from V and 2 bases from J; junction bases left unmatched: 2. The CDR3 runs 13 residues. The CDR3 here is CASSRGQTYEQYF. CDR3 DNA sequence: TGTGCCAGCTCACGGGGACAGACCTACGAGCAGTACTTC.

This clonotype occurred once. The gene calls are TRBV6-5 and TRBJ1-6, with 8 nucleotides matching TRBD1. The germline V gene encodes CDR1 MNHEY and CDR2 SVGAGI. Trimming removed 0 bases from V and 7 bases from J; junction bases left unmatched: 5. The CDR3 contains 16 residues. In nucleotides, the CDR3 is TGTGCCAGCAGTTACTCGGACAGGGAGAAGAATTCACCCCTCCACTTT. Translating it yields CASSYSDREKNSPLHF.